The next 10 T cell receptor beta chains were all read from a single sample in a study of cytomegalovirus exposure and HLA in healthy donors. Amplification used 60 Vbeta primers and 13 Jbeta primers. Measured with immunoSEQ multiplex PCR; TCRdb has only the in-frame clones, and not every one. The sample carries about 130,000 clones, around 78% recorded once. The sequenced material came from PBMCs. These TCRs come from a woman in her 50s in good health and CMV-seronegative.

V usage is TRBV11-2 and J usage is TRBJ1-5; unclear D gene. Germline assignment: CDR1 SGHAT and CDR2 FQNNGV. The CDR3 is made up of 13 amino acids. The V end was cut by 5 bases, the J end by 3 bases, with 8 bases between. CDR3 DNA sequence: TGTGCCAGCAGCCCTGGCAACAATCAGCCCCAGCATTTT. Encoded protein: CASSPGNNQPQHF. Together with reference TRBV11-2 and TRBJ1-5, the CDR3 gives the full variable domain: EAGVAQSPRYKIIEKRQSVAFWCNPISGHATLYWYQQILGQGPKLLIQFQNNGVVDDSQLPKDRFSAERLKGVDSTLKIQPAKLEDSAVYLCASSPGNNQPQHFGDGTRLSIL.

V is TRBV5-1 and J is TRBJ2-7; maybe TRBD2 (6 bases). Germline V gene data show CDR1 as SGHRS and CDR2 as YFSETQ. The CDR3 is 14 residues long. Between the trimmed V and J ends, which lost 2 bases and 6 bases, there was a span of 15 bases. The CDR3 sequence: CASSFTSSGGEQYF. The CDR3 DNA is TGCGCCAGCAGCTTTACCTCGTCCGGGGGCGAGCAGTACTTC. The whole variable domain, filled in from reference TRBV5-1 and TRBJ2-7, reads KAGVTQTPRYLIKTRGQQVTLSCSPISGHRSVSWYQQTPGQGLQFLFEYFSETQRNKGNFPGRFSGRQFSNSRSEMNVSTLELGDSALYLCASSFTSSGGEQYFGPGTRLTVT.

The V and J genes are TRBV5-8 and TRBJ1-5; 9 bases line up with TRBD1. Unmatched junction bases numbered 4, after V lost 3 bases and J lost 3 bases. The CDR3 length is 15 residues. The V gene's germline CDR1 is SGHTS and CDR2 YDEGEE. CDR3 sequence reads: CASSSGTGSNQPQHF. DNA for the CDR3: TGTGCCAGCAGCTCCGGGACAGGGTCCAATCAGCCCCAGCATTTT.

The V call is TRBV4-2, the J call TRBJ2-2, with 9 bases that match TRBD2. The CDR3 contains 14 residues. With 9 bases clipped from V and 7 bases from J, the junction kept 9 bases outside the gene matches. In germline, CDR1 is LGHNA, CDR2 YNFKEQ. CDR3 sequence reads: CASTGPAGGGELFF. The CDR3 region has the DNA TGTGCCAGTACGGGTCCAGCGGGGGGCGGGGAGCTGTTTTTT.

The chain has TRBV28 and TRBJ2-7; 10 bases map to TRBD2. CDR3 length: 15 amino acids. J lost 3 bases, V lost 6 bases, and 8 bases had no gene match. Germline V CDR1 and CDR2: MDHEN, SYDVKM. This chain's CDR3 is CASRPSSGSRYEQYF. CDR3 DNA sequence: TGTGCCAGCAGACCTTCTAGCGGGAGCCGCTACGAGCAGTACTTC.

The chain is built from TRBV29-1 and TRBJ1-2, with 11 bases identical to TRBD1. V lost 7 bases, J lost 4 bases, and 5 bases stayed unmatched. CDR3 length equals 13 residues. Germline CDR1 and CDR2: SQVTM and ANQGSEA. CDR3 nucleotides: TGCAGCGCCCGAGGGACAGGGGGCTATGGCTACACCTTC. This sequence encodes CSARGTGGYGYTF.

This chain connects TRBV27 to TRBJ1-2, with no clear D. Trimming cost V 0 bases and J 2 bases, with 7 bases left between them. Per germline, CDR1 MNHEY and CDR2 SMNVEV (reference sequence). This CDR3 is 14 amino acids long. The CDR3 nucleotides are TGTGCCAGCAGTTTATCGAGAGGAAACTATGGCTACACCTTC. Translation gives CASSLSRGNYGYTF.

The chain couples TRBV28 to TRBJ2-7, with 7 positions matching TRBD1. Germline lookup yields CDR1 MDHEN and CDR2 SYDVKM. This CDR3 comprises 15 residues. Trimming at V came to 6 bases and at J to 0 bases, leaving 8 bases not matched to a gene. CDR3 nucleotides: TGTGCCAGCAGCAAGGCGACAGGGAGCTCCTACGAGCAGTACTTC. Translating gives CASSKATGSSYEQYF. Full variable domain (remainder filled in from reference TRBV28 and TRBJ2-7): DVKVTQSSRYLVKRTGEKVFLECVQDMDHENMFWYRQDPGLGLRLIYFSYDVKMKEKGDIPEGYSVSREKKERFSLILESASTNQTSMYLCASSKATGSSYEQYFGPGTRLTVT.

This clone came up a few times. The rearrangement uses TRBV6-6 and TRBJ2-7; 9 nucleotides agree with TRBD1. The CDR3 contains 14 residues. Trimming at V came to 6 bases and at J to 6 bases, leaving 9 bases not matched to a gene. CDR1 MNHNY and CDR2 SVGAGI come from the germline V gene (reference sequence). The CDR3 reads CASRPGQGNFEQYV. CDR3 nucleotides: TGTGCCAGCAGGCCAGGACAGGGGAATTTCGAGCAGTACGTC.

The gene calls are TRBV29-1 and TRBJ2-7; possible D gene TRBD1, 5 bases. V was pared by 7 bases and J by 0 bases, with 13 bases between. Germline V gene data show CDR1 as SQVTM and CDR2 as ANQGSEA. The length of the CDR3 is 13 residues. The CDR3 DNA follows: TGCAGCGCTCGACAGTCCAGCTCCTACGAGCAGTACTTC. Translated, it gives CSARQSSSYEQYF.